This TCR beta chain appears in the sequencing data of a study of T-cell memory formation after mild COVID-19 (dated by TCRdb to the early 2020s). For context, the study as a whole: Most TCR sequence clusters were specific to one of the two donors. Longitudinal TCRalpha and TCRbeta repertoire sequencing tracked T-cell clones expanding and contracting after mild COVID-19 in a couple of donors. Two young, previously healthy adult volunteers, one female and one male, were included in the cohort. Here is what the overall study found, with its caveats: Some responding clones were detected in pre-infection memory, suggesting pre-existing cross-reactive memory T cells joined the SARS-CoV-2 response. Balanced CD4/CD8 phenotypes were observed for clones contracting from day 15 to 85, whereas a bias towards CD4+ was observed for a second wave of clones expanding from day 15 to 37. SARS-CoV-2 specificity was not confirmed for the second-wave clones peaking on day 37. Contracting CD4+ clones were found mainly in CM and EM memory subsets, while CD8+ clones were enriched in EMRA. The study included only two mild cases, and larger cohorts that include severe cases with pre-infection samples were judged to be necessary.

This clonotype was counted many times. The target of this receptor is not known. Per-base qualities were not stored, and no clone one base away is much larger. Ficoll-Paque density gradient centrifugation was used to isolate PBMCs. TCRdb lists the instrument as Illumina NovaSeq 6000. Using 5'RACE with constant-segment primers, TCRalpha and TCRbeta cDNA libraries were constructed, with sample barcodes and unique molecular identifiers added in the process. Trizol reagent was used to extract RNA from every sample. Amplification of the libraries took two PCR steps, and the second step added a second sample barcode plus Illumina TruSeq adapters. Sequencing of the libraries was done on an Illumina NovaSeq, producing 2 x 150 bp paired-end reads. For the original study's pipeline: Reads were demultiplexed and collapsed into UMI-guided consensus sequences with migec v1.2.7. Using mixcr v2.1.11, UMI consensuses were aligned to TRA and TRB V and J templates and then assembled into clonotypes. Clonotypes were classified as expanded or contracted when called significant by both edgeR and NoisET, with noise models trained on biological replicates. For edgeR calls, the thresholds were a false discovery rate-adjusted p below 0.01 and a log2 fold-change of 1. As an exploratory analysis of dynamics, max-normalized trajectories of the 1000 most abundant clonotypes were examined by PCA with hierarchical clustering. Separately sequenced CD4+ and CD8+ repertoires were used to assign a CD4 or CD8 phenotype to each responding clone. The public reads were reanalyzed by TCRdb: fastp trimming at Q25, MiXCR alignment, in-frame beta chains only. Each entry is one CDR3 protein sequence, shown with its most common DNA and genes. The V and J calls reflect TCRdb's pipeline rather than the authors' work. This sample lists over 250,000 distinct CDR3 sequences; more than 15% were detected once. Together, the top ten hold 22% of the sample.

Germline trimming amounts to 5 bases on V and 6 bases on J, with 6 as the count of junction bases outside the gene matches. Counted from cysteine to phenylalanine, this CDR3 has 15 amino acids. The sequence is cut down to CDR3 DNA, 45 bases in frame from base 1. Taken from the germline V gene, the CDR1 and CDR2 loops are SGHTA and FQGTGA. Sequenced material: PBMCs or a T cell subset sorted from them (not recorded which). This receptor was taken from a man aged 18 to 35 who had mild COVID-19 (a few samples of this study predate the infection). The sample titles of this study are shuffled in the database, so cell type and time point are left out; the donor was told from shared clones. The chain uses TRBV7-3 and TRBJ2-1, with 11 bases matching TRBD2. In nucleotides, the sequence is TGTGCCAGCAGCCCGTTAGCGGGGGGGCTCAATGAGCAGTTCTTC. The translation is CASSPLAGGLNEQFF.